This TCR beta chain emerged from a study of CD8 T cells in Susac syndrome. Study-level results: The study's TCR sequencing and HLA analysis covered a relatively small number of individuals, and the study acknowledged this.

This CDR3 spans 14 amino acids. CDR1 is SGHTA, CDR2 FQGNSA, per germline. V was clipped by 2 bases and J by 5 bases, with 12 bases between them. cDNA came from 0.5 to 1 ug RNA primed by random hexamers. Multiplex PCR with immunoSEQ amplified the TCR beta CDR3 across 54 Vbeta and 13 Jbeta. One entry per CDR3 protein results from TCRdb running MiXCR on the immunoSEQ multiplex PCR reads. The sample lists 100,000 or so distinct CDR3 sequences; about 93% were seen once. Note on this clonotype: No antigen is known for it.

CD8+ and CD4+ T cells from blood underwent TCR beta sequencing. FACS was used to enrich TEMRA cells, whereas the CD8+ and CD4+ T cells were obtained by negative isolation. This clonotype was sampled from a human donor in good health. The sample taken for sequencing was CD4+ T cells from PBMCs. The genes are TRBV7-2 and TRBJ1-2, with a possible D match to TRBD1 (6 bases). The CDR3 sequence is CASSLTLTGYGYTF. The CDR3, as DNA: TGTGCCAGCAGCTTAACCCTGACAGGATATGGCTACACCTTC. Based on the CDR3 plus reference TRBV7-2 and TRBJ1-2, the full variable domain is GAGVSQSPSNKVTEKGKDVELRCDPISGHTALYWYRQSLGQGLEFLIYFQGNSAPDKSGLPSDRFSAERTGGSVSTLTIQRTQQEDSAVYLCASSLTLTGYGYTFGSGTRLTVV.